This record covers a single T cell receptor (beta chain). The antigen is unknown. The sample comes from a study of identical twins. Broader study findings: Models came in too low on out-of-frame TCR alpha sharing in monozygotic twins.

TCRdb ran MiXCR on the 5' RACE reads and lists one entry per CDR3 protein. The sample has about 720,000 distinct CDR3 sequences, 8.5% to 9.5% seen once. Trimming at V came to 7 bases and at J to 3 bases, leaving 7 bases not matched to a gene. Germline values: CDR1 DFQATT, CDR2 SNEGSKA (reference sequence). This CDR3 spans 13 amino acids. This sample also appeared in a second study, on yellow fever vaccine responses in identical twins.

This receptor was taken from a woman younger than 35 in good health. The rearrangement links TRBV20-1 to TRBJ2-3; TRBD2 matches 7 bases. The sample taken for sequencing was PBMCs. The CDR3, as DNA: TGCAGTGTTAAGGGGCGGGGGACAGATACGCAGTATTTT. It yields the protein CSVKGRGTDTQYF.